A single sample gave rise to the 28 T cell receptor beta chains below, sequenced in a study of T-cell reconstitution after alpha-beta-depleted transplantation in children. It was with unique molecular identifiers that the TCRbeta library was prepared. TCRdb re-called the PCR reads through MiXCR, storing one row per CDR3 protein. Of around 200,000 distinct CDR3 sequences in the sample, about a tenth were seen once. The input for sequencing was PBMCs, taken before TCRalphabeta/CD19-depleted stem cell transplant. The receptors here all came from a child younger than two with acute myeloid leukemia, due to receive a stem cell transplant.

This clonotype was found a few times. This chain joins TRBV6-2 or TRBV6-3 and TRBJ2-7; 8 nucleotides match TRBD1. Germline assignment: CDR1 MNHEY and CDR2 SVGEGT. Losses at the gene ends were 5 bases for V and 0 bases for J; bases not matched to a gene: 15. This CDR3 is 18 amino acids long. The CDR3 nucleotides are TGTGCCAGCAGTGCGCAGGGGGCGGGGAGGCCCTCCTCCTACGAGCAGTACTTC. It codes for CASSAQGAGRPSSYEQYF.

Many counts were recorded for this clonotype. The CDR3 here is CASSEYAASHNGYTF. CDR3 nucleotide sequence: TGTGCCAGCAGTGAATATGCAGCTAGTCATAATGGCTACACCTTC. This chain uses TRBV25-1 with TRBJ1-2; D unresolved. The germline V gene has CDR1 MGHDK and CDR2 SYGVNS. V was shortened by 0 bases and J by 6 bases, with 14 bases between the two germline ends. The CDR3 consists of 15 residues.

The chain couples TRBV20-1 to TRBJ2-7, with a possible D match to TRBD2 (6 bases). From germline, CDR1 is DFQATT and CDR2 SNEGSKA (reference sequence). The CDR3 is 15 amino acids. V was cut by 7 bases and J by 0 bases, with 19 bases left in between. In nucleotides, the CDR3 is TGCAGTGGGGGCGGGGCTCCGGGCCGCTCCTACGAGCAGTACTTC. This gives the protein CSGGGAPGRSYEQYF.

In its sample, this clonotype was seen once. The chain employs TRBV11-2 and TRBJ2-3; TRBD2 agrees at 13 bases. The CDR3 covers 15 residues. Germline CDR1 is SGHAT and CDR2 is FQNNGV. After removal of 5 bases from V and 7 bases from J, the junction contained 6 bases not matched to a gene. DNA for the CDR3: TGTGCCAGCAGCCTCCGGACTAGCGGGAGTTATACGCAGTATTTT. The encoded protein is CASSLRTSGSYTQYF.

The sample holds one count of this clonotype. This may be a read error, as it is one base from a much larger clone. V is TRBV20-1 and J is TRBJ1-5; 10 bases line up with TRBD1. The CDR3 contains 16 residues. Germline lookup yields CDR1 DFQATT and CDR2 SNEGSKA (reference sequence). The junction had 12 bases not matched to a gene; V was cut back by 0 bases and J by 10 bases. In DNA, the CDR3 is TGCAGTGCTAGAGATCGTAGGACAGGGGGGATTCACCCCCAGCATTTT. Protein product: CSARDRRTGGIHPQHF.

Concerning this clonotype itself: Just one base apart from a much larger clone, this may be a read error. As DNA, the CDR3 is TGCAGTGCTAGAGATCTCGTAGGGGTAGAGAGCCAGTACTTC. This sequence encodes CSARDLVGVESQYF. The chain is built from TRBV20-1 and TRBJ2-5; a weak D match, TRBD1 (5 bases). The germline V gene has CDR1 DFQATT and CDR2 SNEGSKA (reference sequence). The CDR3 is 14 residues long.

This clonotype appeared a few times. The chain is built from TRBV18 and TRBJ2-7, with TRBD1 matching 7 bases. From germline, CDR1 is KGHSH and CDR2 LQKENI. The J segment lost 4 bases and the V segment lost 1 base, leaving 7 bases of the junction unmatched. CDR3 length: 15 residues. The CDR3 loop reads CASSPRSQGSYEQYF. The CDR3 bases are TGTGCCAGCTCACCACGATCACAGGGGAGTTACGAGCAGTACTTC.

Details on this clonotype: Just one base apart from a much larger clone, this may be a read error. V is TRBV27 and J is TRBJ1-1; D is perhaps TRBD1 (5 bases). The CDR3 sequence is 14 residues long. Germline assignment: CDR1 MNHEY and CDR2 SMNVEV (reference sequence). CDR3 amino acids: CASSFPGRNTEALF. As DNA, the CDR3 is TGTGCCAGCAGTTTTCCGGGGCGAAACACTGAAGCTCTCTTT.

This clonotype was counted ten times or more. This rearrangement joins TRBV7-2 to TRBJ2-3, with a tentative D call TRBD2 (6 bases). CDR3 length: 13 amino acids. Trimming stripped 6 bases from V and 6 bases from J, with 13 bases between. The germline gives CDR1 SGHTA, CDR2 FQGNSA. DNA of the CDR3: TGTGCCAGCAGGATCGCCCGGGGGGATACGCAGTATTTT. The encoded protein is CASRIARGDTQYF.

The gene calls are TRBV2 and TRBJ2-6; possibly TRBD1 for D (6 bases). The CDR3 totals 15 residues. Germline loops: CDR1 SNHLY, CDR2 FYNNEI. The V and J ends lost 4 bases and 3 bases respectively, with 10 bases between them. The CDR3 region has the DNA TGTGCCAGCAGTGTACAGGGACGTGGGGCCAACGTCCTGACTTTC. Its protein is CASSVQGRGANVLTF.

This clonotype occurred many times. CDR3 coding DNA: TGCAGTGCTAGCCAGAGCGGGAGGGACGAGCAGTACTTC. Its protein is CSASQSGRDEQYF. The chain employs TRBV20-1 and TRBJ2-7, with 10 bases lining up with TRBD2. V gave up 3 bases and J gave up 5 bases; unmatched junction bases: 4. CDR1 and CDR2 from the germline V gene are DFQATT and SNEGSKA (reference sequence). The CDR3 covers 13 residues.

This clonotype was recorded many times. This rearrangement joins TRBV12-3 or TRBV12-4 to TRBJ2-3; 8 bases align to TRBD1. CDR3 length equals 15 residues. V lost 8 bases, J lost 2 bases, and 9 bases stayed unmatched. CDR3 residues: CASGTGGSFTDTQYF. The CDR3 bases are TGTGCCAGCGGTACAGGGGGGTCGTTCACAGATACGCAGTATTTT.

This clonotype came up many times. The J gene is TRBJ1-2, the V gene TRBV5-1; tentative D call: TRBD1 (6 bases). Deletions cut 4 bases from V and 5 bases from J, with 15 bases between. The CDR3 totals 14 residues. Germline CDR1 SGHRS, CDR2 YFSETQ. DNA for the CDR3: TGCGCCAGCAGCCCGGACAGCGGCCCATATGGCTACACCTTC. It codes for CASSPDSGPYGYTF.

This clonotype appeared many times. The chain employs TRBV19 and TRBJ1-1, with D tentatively TRBD1 (6 bases). The CDR3 sequence is 15 residues long. Trimming took 6 bases from V and 0 from J, leaving 14 bases between them. CDR1 and CDR2 (germline): LNHDA, SQIVND (reference sequence). The CDR3 bases are TGTGCCAGTAGGACATGGGGGCTCTTGAACACTGAAGCTTTCTTT. Residues: CASRTWGLLNTEAFF.

The chain employs TRBV7-3 and TRBJ2-5, with 8 nucleotides matching TRBD2. With 5 bases clipped from V and 1 base from J, the junction kept 9 bases outside the gene matches. Germline V gene sequence: CDR1 SGHTA, CDR2 FQGTGA. The length of the CDR3 is 16 residues. The CDR3 region is CASSPSGSGGQETQYF. CDR3 nucleotide sequence: TGTGCCAGCAGCCCCTCGGGGAGCGGGGGCCAAGAGACCCAGTACTTC.

This clonotype was recorded many times. This rearrangement joins TRBV2 to TRBJ2-1, with TRBD2 identical over 8 bases. Unmatched junction bases numbered 11, after V lost 7 bases and J lost 9 bases. The CDR3 extends over 14 amino acids. Germline values: CDR1 SNHLY, CDR2 FYNNEI. Here the CDR3 DNA reads TGTGCCAGCACCTTTTCGGGAGGGCCGAGTGAGCAGTTCTTC. This encodes CASTFSGGPSEQFF.

This clonotype has ten or more counts. The rearrangement links TRBV20-1 to TRBJ1-5; D may be TRBD1 (5 bases). This CDR3 region has 13 residues. V lost 4 bases, J lost 2 bases, and 9 bases lay in between. CDR1 DFQATT and CDR2 SNEGSKA come from the germline V gene (reference sequence). CDR3 amino acids: CSATGGGNQPQHF. CDR3 nucleotide sequence: TGCAGTGCTACCGGGGGTGGCAATCAGCCCCAGCATTTT.

This clonotype appeared many times. V and J are TRBV29-1 and TRBJ2-3; D is unresolved. V was cut by 4 bases and J by 5 bases, with 7 bases left in between. Germline CDR1 reads SQVTM; CDR2 reads ANQGSEA. This CDR3 is 11 amino acids long. In DNA, the CDR3 is TGCAGCGTTGGGTGGCTAGATACGCAGTATTTT. It yields the protein CSVGWLDTQYF.

This clonotype was observed at least ten times. The chain carries TRBV7-2 and TRBJ2-5, with 12 bases fitting TRBD2. J gave up 5 bases and V 6 bases, and 7 bases lay outside the gene matches. Germline CDR1 SGHTA, CDR2 FQGNSA. The CDR3 is 15 amino acids. CDR3 DNA: TGTGCCAGCAGTTCTTTAGGACTAGCGGGGGAGACCCAGTACTTC. Its translation is CASSSLGLAGETQYF.

This clonotype was counted ten times or more. The CDR3 region has the DNA TGCGCCAGCAGTGGGGTCGCGGGAGGAAATGAGCAGTTCTTC. Translated, it gives CASSGVAGGNEQFF. J is TRBJ2-1 and V is TRBV5-1, with 8 bases identical to TRBD2. The CDR3 is 14 amino acids. V was pared by 5 bases and J by 7 bases, with 8 bases of the junction left unmatched. Germline assignment: CDR1 SGHRS and CDR2 YFSETQ.

On this clonotype itself: Possible read error: a much larger clone is one base away. J is TRBJ2-1 and V is TRBV5-1; D possibly corresponds to TRBD1 (6 bases). CDR1 SGHRS and CDR2 YFSETQ come from the germline V gene. The CDR3 length is 15 residues. Written as DNA, the CDR3 is TGCGCCAACAGCTTGGCAGGGGACTCCTACAATGAGCAGTTCTTC. Translation: CANSLAGDSYNEQFF.

This clonotype was observed many times. The rearrangement uses TRBV7-9 and TRBJ1-1; 7 bases agree with TRBD1. This CDR3 is built from 15 residues. Germline CDR1 reads SEHNR; CDR2 reads FQNEAQ (reference sequence). Unmatched junction bases numbered 3, after V lost 1 base and J lost 1 base. The CDR3: CASSLVSGGNTEAFF. The CDR3 DNA is TGTGCCAGCAGCTTAGTCTCAGGGGGGAACACTGAAGCTTTCTTT.

The sample holds many counts of this clonotype. The J gene is TRBJ2-3, the V gene TRBV20-1; TRBD2 agrees at 12 bases. The germline V gene has CDR1 DFQATT and CDR2 SNEGSKA (reference sequence). This CDR3 is 15 amino acids long. V shed 6 bases, J shed 3 bases, and the junction held 7 bases outside the gene matches. The CDR3 DNA reads TGCAGTGCCGCCGGGACTAGCGGGCTAACAGATACGCAGTATTTT. Translation gives CSAAGTSGLTDTQYF.

On this clonotype: This may stem from a read error, because a much larger clone lies one nucleotide away. This chain joins TRBV4-1 and TRBJ2-5; a possible D gene is TRBD2 (5 bases). CDR1 and CDR2 from the germline V gene are MGHRA and YSYEKL. The CDR3 consists of 16 residues. V was cut by 1 base and J by 4 bases, with 16 bases left in between. The CDR3 DNA follows: TGCGCCAGCAGCCAAGTCCGAGCGGAGGTCGGAGAGACCCAGTACTTC. Its protein is CASSQVRAEVGETQYF.

The chain is built from TRBV28 and TRBJ1-1; a possible D gene is TRBD1 (6 bases). The V end lost 4 bases, the J end lost 6 bases, and 12 bases lay between the germline ends. Germline assignment: CDR1 MDHEN and CDR2 SYDVKM. The CDR3 spans 13 residues. The CDR3 reads CASSSRDRSEAFF. In DNA form, the CDR3 reads TGTGCCAGCAGTTCCAGAGACAGGTCTGAAGCTTTCTTT.

A few counts support this clonotype. The chain uses TRBV5-1 and TRBJ2-7, with D uncertain. The V and J ends lost 3 bases and 5 bases respectively, with 15 bases between them. CDR1 and CDR2 from the germline V gene are SGHRS and YFSETQ. The CDR3 loop spans 14 amino acids. CDR3 in amino acids: CASSSRTRPNEQYF. DNA for the CDR3: TGCGCCAGCAGCTCCCGGACCCGACCGAACGAGCAGTACTTC.

Ten or more counts support this clonotype. The gene calls are TRBV28 and TRBJ1-6, with D perhaps matching TRBD1 (6 bases). Deletions cut 10 bases from V and 10 bases from J, with 11 bases between. Germline V CDR1 and CDR2: MDHEN, SYDVKM. There are 11 residues in the CDR3. The CDR3 protein is CATQGISPLHF. The CDR3 DNA reads as TGTGCCACCCAGGGGATCTCACCCCTCCACTTT.

There are a few counts of this clonotype. This chain connects TRBV9 to TRBJ2-5; weak D call: TRBD2 (5 bases). The germline gives CDR1 SGDLS, CDR2 YYNGEE. V shed 2 bases and J shed 1 base, with 9 bases lying between them. CDR3 length: 14 amino acids. CDR3: CASSVGGVQETQYF. The CDR3 DNA reads as TGTGCCAGCAGCGTTGGAGGCGTCCAAGAGACCCAGTACTTC.